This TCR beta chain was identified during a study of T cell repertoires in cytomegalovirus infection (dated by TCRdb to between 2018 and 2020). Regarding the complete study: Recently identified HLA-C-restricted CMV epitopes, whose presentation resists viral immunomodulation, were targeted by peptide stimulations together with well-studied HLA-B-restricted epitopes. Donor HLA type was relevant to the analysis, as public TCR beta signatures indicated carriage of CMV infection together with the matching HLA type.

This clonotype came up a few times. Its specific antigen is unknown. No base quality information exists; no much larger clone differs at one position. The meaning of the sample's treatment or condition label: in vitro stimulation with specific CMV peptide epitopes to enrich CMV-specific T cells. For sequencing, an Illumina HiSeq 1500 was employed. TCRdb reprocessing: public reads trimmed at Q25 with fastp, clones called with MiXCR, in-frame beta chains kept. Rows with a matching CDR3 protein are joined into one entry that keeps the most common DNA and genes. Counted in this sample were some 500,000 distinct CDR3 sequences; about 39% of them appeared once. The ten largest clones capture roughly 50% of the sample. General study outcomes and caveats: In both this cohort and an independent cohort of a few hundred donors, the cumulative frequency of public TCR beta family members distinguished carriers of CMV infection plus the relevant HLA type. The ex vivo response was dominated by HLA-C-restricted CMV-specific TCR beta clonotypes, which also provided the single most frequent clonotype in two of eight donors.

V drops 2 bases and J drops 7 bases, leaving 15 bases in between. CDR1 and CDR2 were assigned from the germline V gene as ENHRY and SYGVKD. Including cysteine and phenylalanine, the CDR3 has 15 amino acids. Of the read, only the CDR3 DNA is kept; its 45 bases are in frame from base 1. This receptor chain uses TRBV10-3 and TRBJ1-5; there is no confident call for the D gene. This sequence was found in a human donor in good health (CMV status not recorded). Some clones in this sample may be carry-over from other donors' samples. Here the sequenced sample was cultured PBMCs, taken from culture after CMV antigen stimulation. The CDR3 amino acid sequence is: CAISERGPVGQPQHF. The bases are TGTGCCATCAGTGAGCGGGGTCCCGTGGGGCAGCCCCAGCATTTT.